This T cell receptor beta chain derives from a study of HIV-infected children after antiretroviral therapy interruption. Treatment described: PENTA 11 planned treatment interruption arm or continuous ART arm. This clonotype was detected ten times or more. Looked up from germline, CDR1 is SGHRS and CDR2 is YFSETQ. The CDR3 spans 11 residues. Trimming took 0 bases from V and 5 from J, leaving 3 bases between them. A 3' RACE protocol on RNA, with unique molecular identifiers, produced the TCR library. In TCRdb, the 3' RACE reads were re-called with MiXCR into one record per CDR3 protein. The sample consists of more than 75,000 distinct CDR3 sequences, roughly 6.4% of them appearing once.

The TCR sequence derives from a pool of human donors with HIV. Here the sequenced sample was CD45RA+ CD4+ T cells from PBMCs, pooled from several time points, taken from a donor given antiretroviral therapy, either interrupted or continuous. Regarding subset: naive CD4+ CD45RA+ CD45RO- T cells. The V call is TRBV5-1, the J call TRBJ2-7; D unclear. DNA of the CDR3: TGCGCCAGCAGCTTGGAGGACGAGCAGTACTTC. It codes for CASSLEDEQYF.